This T cell receptor beta chain is from a study of blood T cell repertoires in COVID-19. As for the study in general: Researchers got acute and convalescent COVID-19 samples from the United States, Italy and Spain. T cells, B-cell-depleted T cells, or PBMCs provided the cDNA or gDNA that served as material.

This clone was observed once. The CDR3 extends over 16 amino acids. Germline CDR1 is SGDLS and CDR2 is YYNGEE. Unmatched junction bases numbered 5, after V lost 0 bases and J lost 2 bases. Generated by immunoSEQ multiplex PCR, the TCRdb table keeps only in-frame clones and is missing some. Of 250,000 or so clones in the sample, about 80% were seen once. The rearrangement links TRBV9 to TRBJ2-1, with 7 bases identical to TRBD1. Sequenced input: peripheral blood. This clonotype originated in a man older than 75 with acute or convalescent COVID-19. CDR3 amino acids: CASSVDRQGPYNEQFF. The CDR3 coding sequence is TGTGCCAGCAGCGTAGACCGACAGGGCCCCTACAATGAGCAGTTCTTC. Full variable domain (outside the CDR3, taken from reference TRBV9 and TRBJ2-1): DSGVTQTPKHLITATGQRVTLRCSPRSGDLSVYWYQQSLDQGLQFLIQYYNGEERAKGNILERFSAQQFPDLHSELNLSSLELGDSALYFCASSVDRQGPYNEQFFGPGTRLTVL.